A single sample is the source of the 2 T cell receptor beta chains below, sequenced in a study of shared clonotypes between healthy human individuals. Assay used: immunoSEQ multiplex PCR; TCRdb lists only in-frame clones, some missing. The sample holds some 1,100,000 clones, around 78% seen once. Sequencing was carried out using memory CD4+ T cells from PBMCs. Subset meaning: CD45RA-negative fraction. These receptors originate from a man younger than 35 in good health. Some clones in this sample may be carry-over from other donors' samples.

This clone occurred a few times. V usage is TRBV27 and J usage is TRBJ1-5; 11 nucleotides match TRBD1. The CDR3 loop spans 13 amino acids. Trimming cost V 6 bases and J 6 bases; bases outside gene matches: 1. From germline, CDR1 is MNHEY and CDR2 SMNVEV (reference sequence). The CDR3 region is CASRGQGGQPQHF. The DNA of the CDR3 is TGTGCCAGCAGGGGACAGGGGGGTCAGCCCCAGCATTTT.

The chain is built from TRBV11-1 and TRBJ2-1; 7 bases align to TRBD2. This CDR3 is built from 13 residues. Germline V gene sequence: CDR1 SGHAT, CDR2 FQDESV (reference sequence). J gave up 10 bases and V 5 bases, and 8 bases lay outside the gene matches. The CDR3 region has the DNA TGTGCCAGCAGCCTTCAGCGGGATGGCGAGCAGTTCTTC. It is translated as CASSLQRDGEQFF. Full variable domain (missing parts from reference TRBV11-1 and TRBJ2-1): EAEVAQSPRYKITEKSQAVAFWCDPISGHATLYWYRQILGQGPELLVQFQDESVVDDSQLPKDRFSAERLKGVDSTLKIQPAELGDSAMYLCASSLQRDGEQFFGPGTRLTVL.